This section outlines one TCR beta chain sequence together with its context. The CDR3 extends over 15 amino acids. The V gene lost 3 bases and the J gene lost 3 bases, with 12 bases spanning the gap. Germline loops: CDR1 KGHDR, CDR2 SFDVKD. The sample originates from a study of blood T cell repertoires in COVID-19. The table came from immunoSEQ multiplex PCR; TCRdb's copy has only in-frame clones and leaves some out. The sample yields some 210,000 clones, about 86% seen once. Sequenced input: peripheral blood. The receptor's source is a man in his fifties or sixties with active or convalescent COVID-19. The chain has TRBV24-1 and TRBJ2-3; D possibly corresponds to TRBD2 (6 bases). Here the CDR3 reads CATSDGGTGTDTQYF. The CDR3 DNA reads as TGTGCCACCAGTGATGGCGGGACGGGGACAGATACGCAGTATTTT.